Below are 6 T cell receptor beta chains sequenced from a single sample in a study of blood T cell repertoires in COVID-19. Assay: immunoSEQ multiplex PCR; the TCRdb copy retains only in-frame clones and omits some. The table has roughly 220,000 clones, around four fifths seen once; the top ten hold roughly 5%. Specimen: peripheral blood. Receptor source: an older woman who had recovered from COVID-19.

The chain is built from TRBV4-1 and TRBJ2-5; D unclear. The germline CDR1 and CDR2 sequences are MGHRA and YSYEKL. The CDR3 consists of 11 residues. V gave up 8 bases and J gave up 4 bases, with 8 bases separating them. The CDR3 DNA is TGCGCCAGCCGCACGGGAGAGACCCAGTACTTC. It translates to CASRTGETQYF.

J is TRBJ2-7 and V is TRBV2, with TRBD1 identical over 8 bases. Germline CDR1 SNHLY, CDR2 FYNNEI. The CDR3 totals 15 residues. The junction had 12 bases not matched to a gene; V was cut back by 5 bases and J by 6 bases. The CDR3 loop is CASSPTTGQGFEQYF. CDR3 bases: TGTGCCAGCAGTCCGACTACCGGACAGGGCTTCGAGCAGTACTTC.

This chain connects TRBV27 to TRBJ1-1; 7 nucleotides match TRBD1. This CDR3 is 14 amino acids long. Germline V gene lookup returns CDR1 MNHEY and CDR2 SMNVEV (reference sequence). The V gene end was trimmed by 4 bases and the J gene end by 3 bases; junction bases not matched to a gene: 5. CDR3 sequence reads: CASSSDRVDTEAFF. The CDR3 bases are TGTGCCAGCAGTTCCGACAGGGTTGACACTGAAGCTTTCTTT.

The chain joins TRBV6-5 to TRBJ2-1; TRBD2 aligns across 8 bases. Trimming at V came to 8 bases and at J to 7 bases, leaving 13 bases not matched to a gene. Per the germline V gene, CDR1 is MNHEY and CDR2 is SVGAGI. The CDR3 has 15 amino acids. In DNA form, the CDR3 reads TGTGCCAGCGGACCCGGGGGGGCCGTCTTTAATGAGCAGTTCTTC. Translation: CASGPGGAVFNEQFF.

V gene TRBV7-8 combines with J gene TRBJ1-5, with a tentative D call TRBD1 (5 bases). The germline V gene has CDR1 SGHVS and CDR2 FQNEAQ. This CDR3 region has 16 residues. V lost 0 bases, J lost 5 bases, and 14 bases lay in between. The CDR3 region is CASSLAHQGAHQPQHF. CDR3 coding DNA: TGTGCCAGCAGCTTAGCGCATCAGGGCGCGCATCAGCCCCAGCATTTT.

The chain joins TRBV9 to TRBJ1-1; TRBD1 aligns across 7 bases. There are 16 residues in the CDR3. The J segment lost 6 bases and the V segment lost 3 bases, leaving 14 bases of the junction unmatched. Germline-derived CDR1 and CDR2 are SGDLS and YYNGEE. CDR3 sequence: CASSGQGWDSAPEAFF. The CDR3 coding sequence is TGTGCCAGCAGCGGACAGGGCTGGGATAGTGCGCCTGAAGCTTTCTTT.